Below, 29 T cell receptor beta chains from the same sample are listed, as sequenced in a study of blood T cell repertoires in COVID-19. Sequencing was performed with immunoSEQ multiplex PCR; in TCRdb, only in-frame clones are kept and a portion is missing. The sample lists 70,000 or so clones, roughly nine tenths seen once, with less than 4% in the top ten. The source material was peripheral blood. The receptors were gathered from a man aged 65 to 79 with active COVID-19.

The rearrangement joins TRBV21-1 to TRBJ1-4; no check of the table's D call, TRBD1, against the DNA was made. TRBV21-1 corresponds to a pseudogene. The CDR3 has 14 residues. The CDR3 region has the DNA TGTGCCAGCAGCTGGCGGACAGGGGTGAAAAAACTGTTTTTT. Its protein product is CASSWRTGVKKLFF.

The rearrangement uses TRBV7-8 and TRBJ2-7; 8 bases are a match to TRBD2. The CDR3 is made up of 14 amino acids. Unmatched junction bases numbered 2, after V lost 1 base and J lost 3 bases. CDR1 and CDR2 from the germline V gene are SGHVS and FQNEAQ. The CDR3 nucleotides are TGTGCCAGCAGCTTAGGGAGCGGGGGCTACGAGCAGTACTTC. The encoded protein is CASSLGSGGYEQYF.

The chain couples TRBV15 to TRBJ2-7; 7 bases are a match to TRBD1. V was clipped by 0 bases and J by 0 bases; unmatched bases: 5. The CDR3 extends over 16 amino acids. Germline CDR1 and CDR2: LNHNV and YYDKDF (reference sequence). For the CDR3, the DNA is TGTGCCACCAGCAGAGACTTGGGACAGAGCTCCTACGAGCAGTACTTC. Its protein is CATSRDLGQSSYEQYF.

The V call is TRBV2, the J call TRBJ2-7, with TRBD2 matching over 12 bases. The CDR3 is 14 amino acids. Trimming at V came to 4 bases and at J to 2 bases, leaving 0 bases not matched to a gene. Germline loops: CDR1 SNHLY, CDR2 FYNNEI. CDR3 protein: CASSGLAGAYEQYF. For the CDR3, the DNA is TGTGCCAGCAGTGGACTAGCGGGGGCCTACGAGCAGTACTTC.

The genes are TRBV4-2 and TRBJ1-2, with D possibly being TRBD1 (6 bases). This CDR3 region has 16 residues. Trimming stripped 0 bases from V and 7 bases from J, with 18 bases between. Germline V CDR1 and CDR2: LGHNA, YNFKEQ. For the CDR3, the DNA is TGTGCCAGCAGCCAAGATCCCGACAGGCCGGGGAGTGGCTACACCTTC. This codes for CASSQDPDRPGSGYTF.

The J gene is TRBJ2-7, the V gene TRBV7-9; tentatively, D is TRBD2 (6 bases). Germline V CDR1 and CDR2: SEHNR, FQNEAQ (reference sequence). V was cut by 5 bases and J by 2 bases, with 19 bases left in between. The CDR3 extends over 16 amino acids. CDR3 residues: CASSRMGERAPYEQYF. Written as DNA, the CDR3 is TGTGCCAGCAGCCGCATGGGGGAGCGGGCCCCCTACGAGCAGTACTTC.

The CDR3 coding sequence is TGTGCCAGCAGCTTAGGGACCGGGACTAGCGGGAGGGAGCAGTACTTC. Translated: CASSLGTGTSGREQYF. V gene TRBV7-2 combines with J gene TRBJ2-7; TRBD2 matches at 15 bases. V shed 1 base and J 7 bases; nucleotides not matched to a gene: 5. CDR1 and CDR2 from the germline V gene are SGHTA and FQGNSA. There are 16 residues in the CDR3.

The J gene is TRBJ2-7, the V gene TRBV6-2 or TRBV6-3; TRBD2 aligns across 11 bases. From germline, CDR1 is MNHEY and CDR2 SVGEGT. Trimming took 2 bases from V and 1 from J; bases not matched to a gene: 7. The CDR3 sequence is 17 residues long. This CDR3 is CASSYEVAGGWSYEQYF. CDR3 sequence (DNA): TGTGCCAGCAGTTACGAGGTAGCGGGAGGGTGGTCCTACGAGCAGTACTTC.

The J gene is TRBJ2-2, the V gene TRBV5-4; D unclear. With 4 bases removed from V and 1 base from J, the gap between germline ends came to 8 bases. Germline-derived CDR1 and CDR2 are SGHNT and YYREEE (reference sequence). There are 14 residues in the CDR3. CDR3 amino acids: CASSPEVNTGELFF. The CDR3 DNA reads as TGTGCCAGCAGCCCCGAGGTGAACACCGGGGAGCTGTTTTTT. Drawing the rest from reference TRBV5-4 and TRBJ2-2, the complete variable domain is ETGVTQSPTHLIKTRGQQVTLRCSSQSGHNTVSWYQQALGQGPQFIFQYYREEENGRGNFPPRFSGLQFPNYSSELNVNALELDDSALYLCASSPEVNTGELFFGEGSRLTVL.

This chain uses TRBV5-6 with TRBJ1-1; a possible D gene is TRBD1 (6 bases). Germline assignment: CDR1 SGHDT and CDR2 YYEEEE. V lost 0 bases and J lost 1, with 10 bases in between. This CDR3 has 15 residues. CDR3 DNA: TGTGCCAGCAGCTTGGTAAGGGACACGAACACTGAAGCTTTCTTT. This sequence encodes CASSLVRDTNTEAFF.

The chain employs TRBV24-1 and TRBJ2-7; 14 positions agree with TRBD2. The CDR3 length is 15 residues. Germline CDR1 KGHDR, CDR2 SFDVKD. Unmatched junction bases numbered 8, after V lost 9 bases and J lost 5 bases. The CDR3 reads CATGPGTSGSNEQYF. Written as DNA, the CDR3 is TGTGCCACCGGGCCCGGGACTAGCGGGAGTAACGAGCAGTACTTC.

The chain joins TRBV28 to TRBJ1-6; D unclear. Trimming shortened V by 6 bases and J by 7 bases, and 13 bases separated the two germline ends. The germline CDR1 and CDR2 sequences are MDHEN and SYDVKM. CDR3 length equals 14 residues. CDR3 DNA: TGTGCCAGCAGACCAACACAGATAAATTCACCCCTCCACTTT. Its translation is CASRPTQINSPLHF.

This clone was counted once. Here the CDR3 DNA reads TGTGCCAGCAGCTCCCCCCGGGGTGAGCAGTTCTTC. It encodes CASSSPRGEQFF. This chain connects TRBV28 to TRBJ2-1; weak D call: TRBD2 (5 bases). Germline V gene lookup returns CDR1 MDHEN and CDR2 SYDVKM. The CDR3 covers 12 residues. V lost 6 bases, J lost 9 bases, and 12 bases lay in between.

V gene TRBV20-1 combines with J gene TRBJ2-7; D gene ambiguous. V was clipped by 1 base and J by 3 bases, with 4 bases between them. This CDR3 comprises 11 residues. CDR1 and CDR2 from the germline V gene are DFQATT and SNEGSKA (reference sequence). The CDR3 DNA follows: TGCAGTGCTAGAGTCAGCTACGAGCAGTACTTC. It codes for CSARVSYEQYF.

The V call is TRBV5-1, the J call TRBJ2-7; D remains ambiguous. CDR1 and CDR2 (germline): SGHRS, YFSETQ. CDR3 length: 13 amino acids. With 1 base removed from V and 5 bases from J, the gap between germline ends came to 10 bases. Written as DNA, the CDR3 is TGCGCCAGCAGCTTGTTCTCCCCTCACGAGCAGTACTTC. It translates to CASSLFSPHEQYF.

The genes are TRBV4-1 and TRBJ1-4; D gene unclear. V lost 0 bases and J 0 bases, leaving 8 bases between the germline ends. Germline V gene sequence: CDR1 MGHRA, CDR2 YSYEKL. The CDR3 has 16 residues. CDR3 DNA sequence: TGCGCCAGCAGCCAAGAGGCAGTCACAACTAATGAAAAACTGTTTTTT. Translated: CASSQEAVTTNEKLFF.

J is TRBJ2-7 and V is TRBV28, with 11 bases matching TRBD2. The V segment lost 6 bases and the J segment 5 bases; nucleotides outside the gene matches: 9. This CDR3 comprises 15 residues. Per germline, CDR1 MDHEN and CDR2 SYDVKM. Here the CDR3 reads CASRTSLAGVDEQYF. The DNA of the CDR3 is TGTGCCAGCAGGACCTCACTAGCGGGAGTTGACGAGCAGTACTTC.

The chain is built from TRBV15 and TRBJ2-1; no clear D gene. Germline assignment: CDR1 LNHNV and CDR2 YYDKDF (reference sequence). This CDR3 spans 15 amino acids. V dropped 1 base and J dropped 6 bases, with 13 bases sitting between them. CDR3 DNA: TGTGCCACCAGCAGAGGAAGACACGCCGGCAATGAGCAGTTCTTC. Its protein is CATSRGRHAGNEQFF. The whole variable domain, filled in from reference TRBV15 and TRBJ2-1, reads DAMVIQNPRYQVTQFGKPVTLSCSQTLNHNVMYWYQQKSSQAPKLLFHYYDKDFNNEADTPDNFQSRRPNTSFCFLDIRSPGLGDTAMYLCATSRGRHAGNEQFFGPGTRLTVL.

The chain employs TRBV28 and TRBJ2-5, with TRBD1 as a possible D gene (6 bases). Trimming left V 2 bases short and J 5 bases short, with 15 bases between. Germline V gene sequence: CDR1 MDHEN, CDR2 SYDVKM. CDR3 length: 15 residues. The CDR3 protein is CASSLGDTVGETQYF. CDR3 DNA: TGTGCCAGCAGTTTAGGGGACACCGTCGGGGAGACCCAGTACTTC.

This chain uses TRBV7-9 with TRBJ1-1; no firm D call. The CDR3 length is 13 residues. Germline V gives CDR1 SEHNR, CDR2 FQNEAQ (reference sequence). Trimming removed 1 base at V and 2 bases at J, with 5 bases between. The CDR3 reads CASSLGQNTEAFF. The CDR3 bases are TGTGCCAGCAGCTTAGGGCAAAACACTGAAGCTTTCTTT. The whole variable domain, filled in from reference TRBV7-9 and TRBJ1-1, reads DTGVSQNPRHKITKRGQNVTFRCDPISEHNRLYWYRQTLGQGPEFLTYFQNEAQLEKSRLLSDRFSAERPKGSFSTLEIQRTEQGDSAMYLCASSLGQNTEAFFGQGTRLTVV.

V gene TRBV4-2 combines with J gene TRBJ2-1; possibly TRBD1 for D (7 bases). V lost 1 base and J lost 9, with 16 bases in between. CDR1 is LGHNA and CDR2 is YNFKEQ in the germline V gene. CDR3 length: 15 residues. DNA of the CDR3: TGTGCCAGCAGCCAAGCAGGGGGGACTCAACCTGAGCAGTTCTTC. Residues: CASSQAGGTQPEQFF.

The chain employs TRBV19 and TRBJ2-1, with TRBD1 identical over 8 bases. The V gene's germline CDR1 is LNHDA and CDR2 SQIVND (reference sequence). V lost 3 bases to trimming and J lost 10 bases; unmatched junction nucleotides: 8. The CDR3 length is 14 residues. CDR3 loop: CASSMAPDRGEQFF. The CDR3 coding sequence is TGTGCCAGTAGTATGGCCCCCGACAGGGGAGAGCAGTTCTTC.

The rearrangement uses TRBV3-1 (or the pseudogene TRBV3-2) and TRBJ1-2; perhaps TRBD1 as D (5 bases). Germline V gives CDR1 LGHDT, CDR2 YNNKEL (reference sequence). CDR3 length: 15 amino acids. With 2 bases removed from V and 8 bases from J, the gap between germline ends came to 18 bases. DNA of the CDR3: TGTGCCAGCAGCCAATCTACCGGGGGGTTTGAGGGCTACACCTTC. Protein sequence: CASSQSTGGFEGYTF.

This chain links TRBV5-4 with TRBJ1-1, with 7 nucleotides matching TRBD1. Trimming cost V 0 bases and J 0 bases; bases outside gene matches: 11. The CDR3 contains 18 residues. CDR1 is SGHNT, CDR2 YYREEE, per germline (reference sequence). The CDR3 loop is CASSLGGQRGFMNTEAFF. The CDR3 DNA reads TGTGCCAGCAGCTTGGGGGGACAGCGGGGGTTTATGAACACTGAAGCTTTCTTT.

J is TRBJ2-5 and V is TRBV29-1, with 7 nucleotides matching TRBD2. Germline V lookup: CDR1 SQVTM, CDR2 ANQGSEA. This CDR3 region has 14 residues. Trimming cost V 4 bases and J 5 bases; bases outside gene matches: 10. The CDR3 nucleotides read TGCAGCGTTGGGACCAGCCCCGGGGGGGAGACCCAGTACTTC. It translates to CSVGTSPGGETQYF.

The gene calls are TRBV19 and TRBJ2-5; 9 nucleotides line up with TRBD1. Trimming removed 9 bases from V and 5 bases from J; junction bases left unmatched: 13. CDR3 size: 15 residues. Per the germline V gene, CDR1 is LNHDA and CDR2 is SQIVND (reference sequence). The CDR3 nucleotides are TGTGCCAGCCGCGGGACAGGGAGGCCAGTGGAGACCCAGTACTTC. This sequence encodes CASRGTGRPVETQYF.

CDR3 protein: CASSSVAASSYNEQFF. In DNA form, the CDR3 reads TGTGCCAGCAGCTCGGTAGCGGCGAGCTCCTACAATGAGCAGTTCTTC. The rearrangement uses TRBV7-8 and TRBJ2-1, with D perhaps TRBD2 (6 bases). Germline V gene data show CDR1 as SGHVS and CDR2 as FQNEAQ. V shed 4 bases and J shed 0 bases, with 13 bases lying between them. The CDR3 is 16 amino acids.

The V and J genes are TRBV7-3 and TRBJ2-1; 14 bases match TRBD2. Trimming took 0 bases from V and 10 from J; bases not matched to a gene: 2. In germline, CDR1 is SGHTA, CDR2 FQGTGA. The CDR3 has 15 amino acids. The CDR3 here is CASSLTGLAGVEQFF. CDR3 coding DNA: TGTGCCAGCAGCTTAACGGGACTAGCGGGAGTCGAGCAGTTCTTC.

This clone was found a few times. J is TRBJ2-1 and V is TRBV6-1; a weak D match, TRBD2 (5 bases). The CDR3 is 15 amino acids. Germline-derived CDR1 and CDR2 are MNHNS and SASEGT. Between the trimmed V and J ends, which lost 2 bases and 3 bases, there was a span of 11 bases. CDR3 residues: CASSERAGLYNEQFF. In DNA, the CDR3 is TGTGCCAGCAGTGAAAGGGCAGGACTCTACAATGAGCAGTTCTTC.